A single sample gave rise to the 8 T cell receptor beta chains below, sequenced in a study of cytomegalovirus exposure and HLA in healthy donors. Clones were sequenced by immunoSEQ multiplex PCR, and TCRdb holds only the in-frame ones, with some missing. The repertoire holds a few hundred thousand clones, with 86% as singletons. What was sequenced was PBMCs. The source of these receptors is a woman between 18 and 29 years old in good health and CMV-seronegative.

This chain uses TRBV6-4 with TRBJ2-3, with D possibly TRBD1 on 8 matching bases. Germline CDR1 and CDR2: MRHNA and SNTAGT. There are 14 residues in the CDR3. V lost 3 bases, J lost 6 bases, and 13 bases lay in between. CDR3 DNA: TGTGCCAGCAGTGAAGGACAGGGAGGGGATACGCAGTATTTT. Protein sequence: CASSEGQGGDTQYF.

The chain uses TRBV4-1 and TRBJ1-1; unclear D gene. The germline CDR1 and CDR2 sequences are MGHRA and YSYEKL. Trimming removed 4 bases at V and 1 base at J, with 10 bases between. This CDR3 spans 14 amino acids. CDR3 residues: CASSLGPTNTEAFF. The CDR3, as DNA: TGCGCCAGCAGCCTCGGTCCTACGAACACTGAAGCTTTCTTT.

CDR3 protein: CASSAPGTGFGEQYF. The DNA for the CDR3 is TGTGCCAGCAGCGCCCCCGGGACAGGGTTTGGCGAGCAGTACTTC. The rearrangement uses TRBV11-2 and TRBJ2-7; 9 nucleotides line up with TRBD1. Germline lookup yields CDR1 SGHAT and CDR2 FQNNGV. This CDR3 region has 15 residues. V was clipped by 5 bases and J by 6 bases; unmatched bases: 11.

The chain uses TRBV5-4 and TRBJ1-6; unclear D gene. The V end was cut by 0 bases, the J end by 5 bases, with 9 bases between. The length of the CDR3 is 15 residues. CDR1 SGHNT and CDR2 YYREEE come from the germline V gene (reference sequence). CDR3 coding DNA: TGTGCCAGCAGCTTGGTCGGGGTACATAATTCACCCCTCCACTTT. Its protein product is CASSLVGVHNSPLHF.

The chain recombines TRBV6-5 with TRBJ2-7; unclear D gene. Germline V lookup: CDR1 MNHEY, CDR2 SVGAGI. The CDR3 is 15 amino acids. Trimming took off 0 bases at V and 4 bases at J, with 13 bases between the two ends. The CDR3, as DNA: TGTGCCAGCAGTTACTCTAGGCCGACAACATACGAGCAGTACTTC. It is translated as CASSYSRPTTYEQYF.

J is TRBJ1-1 and V is TRBV6-5; D may be TRBD1 (6 bases). CDR1 MNHEY and CDR2 SVGAGI come from the germline V gene. This CDR3 spans 12 amino acids. The V end lost 7 bases, the J end lost 10 bases, and 16 bases lay between the germline ends. This chain's CDR3 is CASTSSGGLAFF. The CDR3 nucleotides are TGTGCCAGCACCTCCTCGGGGGGGCTAGCTTTCTTT.

V usage is TRBV27 and J usage is TRBJ2-2; the match to TRBD2 covers 10 bases. The V gene's germline CDR1 is MNHEY and CDR2 SMNVEV (reference sequence). V was clipped by 8 bases and J by 2 bases; unmatched bases: 8. The CDR3 covers 16 residues. The CDR3 DNA sequence: TGTGCCAGCCGGCTAGCGGGAGTAGTCAACACCGGGGAGCTGTTTTTT. The encoded protein is CASRLAGVVNTGELFF.

This clone was detected only a few times. The gene calls are TRBV21-1 and TRBJ1-2; the table's D gene call, TRBD1, was not cross checked with the DNA. TRBV21-1 is tagged as a pseudogene. The CDR3 loop spans 17 amino acids. The DNA for the CDR3 is TGTGCCAGCAGCAGGGGGTTTGGGGCGACAGGGGATGATGGCTACACCTTC. As protein: CASSRGFGATGDDGYTF.